This TCR beta chain was recovered during a study of T cell repertoires in ileal Crohn's disease. Study conclusions and caveats: Compared with non-smokers, active smokers at surgery showed more clonal expansions.

A word on this clone: Its antigen is not known.

This CDR3 is 13 amino acids long. Germline CDR1 reads SQVTM; CDR2 reads ANQGSEA. V dropped 6 bases and J dropped 2 bases, with 13 bases sitting between them. Each sample's TCRB immunosequencing used roughly 500 nanograms of biopsy DNA. Sequencing was performed with immunoSEQ multiplex PCR; in TCRdb, only in-frame clones are kept and a portion is missing. The repertoire holds several thousand clones, with 70% to 85% as singletons. The sequence was collected from an adult with Crohn's disease. V usage is TRBV29-1 and J usage is TRBJ1-1; possibly TRBD1 for D (5 bases). Sequenced input: ileal tissue. CDR3 protein: CSVSPRVNTEAFF. CDR3 in DNA: TGCAGCGTCTCACCCAGGGTAAACACTGAAGCTTTCTTT.